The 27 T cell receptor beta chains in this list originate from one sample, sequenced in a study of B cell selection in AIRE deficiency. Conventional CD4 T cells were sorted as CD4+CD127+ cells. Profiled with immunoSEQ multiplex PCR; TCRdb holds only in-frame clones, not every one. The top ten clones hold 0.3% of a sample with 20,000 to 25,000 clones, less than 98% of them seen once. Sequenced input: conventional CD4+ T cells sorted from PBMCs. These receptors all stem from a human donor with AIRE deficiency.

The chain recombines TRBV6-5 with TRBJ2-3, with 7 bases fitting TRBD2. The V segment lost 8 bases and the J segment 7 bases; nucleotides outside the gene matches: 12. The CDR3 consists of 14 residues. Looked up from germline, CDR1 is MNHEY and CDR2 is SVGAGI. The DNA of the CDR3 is TGTGCCAGCCAGAGGAGAGGGGAGGGGAATACGCAGTATTTT. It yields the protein CASQRRGEGNTQYF.

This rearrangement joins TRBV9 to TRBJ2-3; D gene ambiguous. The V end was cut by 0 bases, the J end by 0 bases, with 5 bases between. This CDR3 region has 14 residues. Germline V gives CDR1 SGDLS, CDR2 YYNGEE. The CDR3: CASSVVSSTDTQYF. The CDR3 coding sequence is TGTGCCAGCAGCGTAGTAAGTAGCACAGATACGCAGTATTTT. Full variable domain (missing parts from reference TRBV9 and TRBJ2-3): DSGVTQTPKHLITATGQRVTLRCSPRSGDLSVYWYQQSLDQGLQFLIQYYNGEERAKGNILERFSAQQFPDLHSELNLSSLELGDSALYFCASSVVSSTDTQYFGPGTRLTVL.

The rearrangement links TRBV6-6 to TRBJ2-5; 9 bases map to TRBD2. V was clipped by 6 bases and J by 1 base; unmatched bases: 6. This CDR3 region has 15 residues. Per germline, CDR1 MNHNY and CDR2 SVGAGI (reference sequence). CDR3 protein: CASSEQLAGQETQYF. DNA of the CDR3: TGTGCCAGCAGCGAGCAACTAGCGGGCCAAGAGACCCAGTACTTC.

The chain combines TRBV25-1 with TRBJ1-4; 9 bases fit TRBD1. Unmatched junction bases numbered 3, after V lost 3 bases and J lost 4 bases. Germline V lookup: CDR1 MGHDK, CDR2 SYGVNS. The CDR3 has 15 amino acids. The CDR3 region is CASSDPTGGNEKLFF. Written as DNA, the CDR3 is TGTGCCAGCAGTGACCCGACAGGGGGTAATGAAAAACTGTTTTTT. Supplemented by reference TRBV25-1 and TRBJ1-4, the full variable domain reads EADIYQTPRYLVIGTGKKITLECSQTMGHDKMYWYQQDPGMELHLIHYSYGVNSTEKGDLSSESTVSRIRTEHFPLTLESARPSHTSQYLCASSDPTGGNEKLFFGSGTQLSVL.

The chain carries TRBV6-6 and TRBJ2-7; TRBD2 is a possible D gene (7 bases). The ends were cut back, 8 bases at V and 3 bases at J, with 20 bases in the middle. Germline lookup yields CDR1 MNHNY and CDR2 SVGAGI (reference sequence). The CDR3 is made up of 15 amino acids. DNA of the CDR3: TGTGCCAGCTGGGAGGGGGGGAGGTTCTTCTACGAGCAGTACTTC. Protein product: CASWEGGRFFYEQYF.

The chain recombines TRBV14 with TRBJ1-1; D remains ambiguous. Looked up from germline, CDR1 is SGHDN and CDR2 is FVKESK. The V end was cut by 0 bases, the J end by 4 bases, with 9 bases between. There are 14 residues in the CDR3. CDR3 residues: CASSQDNLLTEAFF. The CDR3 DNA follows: TGTGCCAGCAGCCAAGACAACCTTCTCACTGAAGCTTTCTTT.

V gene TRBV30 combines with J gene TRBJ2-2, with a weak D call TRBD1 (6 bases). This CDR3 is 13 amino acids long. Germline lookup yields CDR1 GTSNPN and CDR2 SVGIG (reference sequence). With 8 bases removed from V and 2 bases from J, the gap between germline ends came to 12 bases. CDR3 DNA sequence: TGTGCCGGACAGAGGTCCAACACCGGGGAGCTGTTTTTT. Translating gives CAGQRSNTGELFF.

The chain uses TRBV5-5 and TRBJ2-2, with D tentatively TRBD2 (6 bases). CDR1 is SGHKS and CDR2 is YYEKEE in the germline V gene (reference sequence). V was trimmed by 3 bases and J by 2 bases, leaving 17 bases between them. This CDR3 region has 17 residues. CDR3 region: CASSSQVPSANTGELFF. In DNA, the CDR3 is TGTGCCAGCAGCTCCCAGGTCCCTAGCGCCAACACCGGGGAGCTGTTTTTT.

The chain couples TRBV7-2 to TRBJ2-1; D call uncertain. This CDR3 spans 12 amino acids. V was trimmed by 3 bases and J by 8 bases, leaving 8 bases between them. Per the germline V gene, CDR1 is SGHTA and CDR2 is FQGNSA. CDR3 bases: TGTGCCAGCAGCTTCCCGAGTTATGAGCAGTTCTTC. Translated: CASSFPSYEQFF.

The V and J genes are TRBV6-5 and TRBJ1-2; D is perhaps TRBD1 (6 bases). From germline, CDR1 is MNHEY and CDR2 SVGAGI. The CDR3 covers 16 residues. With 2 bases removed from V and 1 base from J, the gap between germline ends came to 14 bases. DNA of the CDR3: TGTGCCAGCAGTTACATCGACAGGCGGGTTAACTATGGCTACACCTTC. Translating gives CASSYIDRRVNYGYTF.

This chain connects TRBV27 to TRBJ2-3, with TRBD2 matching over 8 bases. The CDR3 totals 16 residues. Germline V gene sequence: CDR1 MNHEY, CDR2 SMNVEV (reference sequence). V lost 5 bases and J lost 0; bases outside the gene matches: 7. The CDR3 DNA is TGTGCCAGCAGTCAACTAGCGGCGATTAGCACAGATACGCAGTATTTT. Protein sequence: CASSQLAAISTDTQYF.

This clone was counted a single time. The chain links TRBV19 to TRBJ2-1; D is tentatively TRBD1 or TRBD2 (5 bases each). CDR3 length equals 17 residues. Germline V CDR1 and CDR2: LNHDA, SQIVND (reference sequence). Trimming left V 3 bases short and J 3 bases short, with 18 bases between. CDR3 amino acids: CASSIPTGRRFYNEQFF. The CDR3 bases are TGTGCCAGTAGTATCCCAACGGGACGTCGTTTCTACAATGAGCAGTTCTTC.

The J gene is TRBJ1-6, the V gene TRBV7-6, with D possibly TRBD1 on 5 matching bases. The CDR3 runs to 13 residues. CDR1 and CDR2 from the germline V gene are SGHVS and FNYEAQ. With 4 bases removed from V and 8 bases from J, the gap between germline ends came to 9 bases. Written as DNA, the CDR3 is TGTGCCAGCAGCTCCCTAGGGGATTCACCCCTCCACTTT. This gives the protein CASSSLGDSPLHF. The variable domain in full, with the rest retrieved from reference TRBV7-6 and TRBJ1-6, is GAGVSQSPRYKVTKRGQDVALRCDPISGHVSLYWYRQALGQGPEFLTYFNYEAQQDKSGLPNDRFSAERPEGSISTLTIQRTEQRDSAMYRCASSSLGDSPLHFGNGTRLTVT.

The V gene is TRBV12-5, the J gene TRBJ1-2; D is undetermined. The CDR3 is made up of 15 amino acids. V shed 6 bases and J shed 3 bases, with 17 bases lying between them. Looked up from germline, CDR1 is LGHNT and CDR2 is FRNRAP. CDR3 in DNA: TGTGCTAGTGGAATGACCCCGCCGGATGACTATGGCTACACCTTC. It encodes CASGMTPPDDYGYTF.

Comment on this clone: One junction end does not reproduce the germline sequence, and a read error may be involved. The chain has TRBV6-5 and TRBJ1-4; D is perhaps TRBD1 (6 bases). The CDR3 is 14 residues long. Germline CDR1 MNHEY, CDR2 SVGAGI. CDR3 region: CATSQGIWGEKLFF. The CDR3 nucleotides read TGTGCCACCAGTCAGGGGATATGGGGAGAAAAACTGTTTTTT.

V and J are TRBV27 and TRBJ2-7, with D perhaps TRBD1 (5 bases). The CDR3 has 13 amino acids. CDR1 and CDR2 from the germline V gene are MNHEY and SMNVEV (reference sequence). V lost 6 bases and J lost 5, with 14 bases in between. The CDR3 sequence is CASRLQGTNEQYF. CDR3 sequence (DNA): TGTGCCAGCAGATTGCAGGGTACGAACGAGCAGTACTTC.

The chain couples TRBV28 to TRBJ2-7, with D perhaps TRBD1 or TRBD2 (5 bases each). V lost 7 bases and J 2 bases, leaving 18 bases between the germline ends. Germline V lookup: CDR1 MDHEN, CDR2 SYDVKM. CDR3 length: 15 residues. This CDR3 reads CASTSPGQGTYEQYF. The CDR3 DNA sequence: TGTGCCAGCACTTCCCCGGGGCAGGGAACCTACGAGCAGTACTTC.

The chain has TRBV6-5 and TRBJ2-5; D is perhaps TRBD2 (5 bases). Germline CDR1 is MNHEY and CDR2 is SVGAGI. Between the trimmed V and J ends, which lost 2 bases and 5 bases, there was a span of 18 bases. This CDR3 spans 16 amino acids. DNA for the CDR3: TGTGCCAGCAGTTACAGGGAACCTTCACGCGGGGAGACCCAGTACTTC. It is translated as CASSYREPSRGETQYF.

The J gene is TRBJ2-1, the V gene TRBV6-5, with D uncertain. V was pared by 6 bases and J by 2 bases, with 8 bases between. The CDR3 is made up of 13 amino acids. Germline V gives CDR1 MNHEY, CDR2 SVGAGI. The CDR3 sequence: CASSRNTYNEQFF. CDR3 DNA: TGTGCCAGCAGCAGAAACACCTACAATGAGCAGTTCTTC.

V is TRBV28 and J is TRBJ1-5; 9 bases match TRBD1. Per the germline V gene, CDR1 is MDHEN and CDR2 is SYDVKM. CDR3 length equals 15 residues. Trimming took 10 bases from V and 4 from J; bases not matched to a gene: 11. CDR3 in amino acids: CANSRRTGENQPQHF. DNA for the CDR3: TGTGCCAACAGCCGTCGGACAGGGGAGAATCAGCCCCAGCATTTT.

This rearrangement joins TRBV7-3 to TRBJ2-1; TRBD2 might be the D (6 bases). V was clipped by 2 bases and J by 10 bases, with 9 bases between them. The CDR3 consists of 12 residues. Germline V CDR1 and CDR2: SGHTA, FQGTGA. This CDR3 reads CASSLAAGEQFF. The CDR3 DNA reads TGTGCCAGCAGCTTAGCGGCGGGGGAGCAGTTCTTC.

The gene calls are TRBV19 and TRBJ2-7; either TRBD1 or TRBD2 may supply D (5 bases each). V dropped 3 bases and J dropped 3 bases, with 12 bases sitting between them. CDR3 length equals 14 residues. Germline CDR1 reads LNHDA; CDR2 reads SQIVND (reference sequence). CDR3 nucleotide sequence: TGTGCCAGTAGTATTCGGGACGGCAGCTACGAGCAGTACTTC. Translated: CASSIRDGSYEQYF.

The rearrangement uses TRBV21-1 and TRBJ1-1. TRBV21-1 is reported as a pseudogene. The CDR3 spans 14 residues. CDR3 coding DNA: TGTGCCATTCTCCAGGGGGGGGCTAGAACTGAAGCTTTCTTT. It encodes CAILQGGARTEAFF.

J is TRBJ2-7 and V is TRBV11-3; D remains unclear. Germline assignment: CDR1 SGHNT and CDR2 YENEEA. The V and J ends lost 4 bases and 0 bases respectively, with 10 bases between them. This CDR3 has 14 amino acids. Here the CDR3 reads CASSSTHSSYEQYF. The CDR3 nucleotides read TGTGCCAGCAGCTCTACTCATAGCTCCTACGAGCAGTACTTC. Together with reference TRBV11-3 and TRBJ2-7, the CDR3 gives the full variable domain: EAGVVQSPRYKIIEKKQPVAFWCNPISGHNTLYWYLQNLGQGPELLIRYENEEAVDDSQLPKDRFSAERLKGVDSTLKIQPAELGDSAVYLCASSSTHSSYEQYFGPGTRLTVT.

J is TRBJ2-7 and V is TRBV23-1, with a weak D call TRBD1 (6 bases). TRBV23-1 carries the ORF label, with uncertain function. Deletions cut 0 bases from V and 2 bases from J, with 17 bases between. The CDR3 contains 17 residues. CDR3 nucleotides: TGCGCCAGCAGTCAATCTCTACAGGGAGCCCTCCCCTACGAGCAGTACTTC. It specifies CASSQSLQGALPYEQYF.

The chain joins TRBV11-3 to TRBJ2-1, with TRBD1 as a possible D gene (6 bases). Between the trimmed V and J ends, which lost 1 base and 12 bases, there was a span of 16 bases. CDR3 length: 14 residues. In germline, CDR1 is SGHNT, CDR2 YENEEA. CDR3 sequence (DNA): TGTGCCAGCAGCTTAGTCGCGGACAGCATTTCGCAGTTCTTC. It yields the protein CASSLVADSISQFF.

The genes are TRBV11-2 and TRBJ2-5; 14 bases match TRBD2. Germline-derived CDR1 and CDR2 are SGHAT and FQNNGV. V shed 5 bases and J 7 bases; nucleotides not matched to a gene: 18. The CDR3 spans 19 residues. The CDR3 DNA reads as TGTGCCAGCAGCGCTCACCTTGGACTAGCGGGGGGTCCCAGGCGGACCCAGTACTTC. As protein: CASSAHLGLAGGPRRTQYF.